Sequencing of this T cell receptor beta chain was carried out in a study of CD8+CD57+ T cells in acquired aplastic anemia. Study background: Quantities of DNA derived from sorted CD4+ and CD8+ cells averaged roughly 3.4 ug. Study-level points and caveats: Patients and controls shared 25 to 30 CD8+ CDR3 sequences.

The CDR3 is 20 residues long. The germline gives CDR1 DFQATT, CDR2 SNEGSKA (reference sequence). Germline trimming cut 0 bases from V and 3 bases from J; bases unmatched to any gene: 16. In the case of this clonotype: Its antigen is not known.

Profiling that covered TCR beta VDJ and CDR3 relied on genomic DNA as its template. From the reads, TCRdb called clonotypes with MiXCR, one entry per CDR3 protein. The sample has about 98,000 distinct CDR3 sequences; roughly two thirds are singletons. The sequenced patients had an expansion of CD8+CD57+ cells seen by flow cytometry. The specimen was sorted CD4+, CD8+, or CD8+CD57+ T cells (not recorded which) from PBMCs. This receptor was taken from a human donor with aplastic anemia. V usage is TRBV20-1 and J usage is TRBJ1-6; 8 bases line up with TRBD1. The CDR3 nucleotides are TGCAGTGCTAGAGAGTTGCGGCAGGGGGCTCTCTCCCTCTATAATTCACCCCTCCACTTT. Translated, it gives CSARELRQGALSLYNSPLHF.